This TCR beta chain emerged from a study of regulatory T cells in long-lasting Graves disease. Whole-study results and caveats: Public clonotype sharing was higher in persistent than newly diagnosed patients.

This CDR3 spans 14 amino acids. The junction had 4 bases not matched to a gene; V was cut back by 5 bases and J by 7 bases. From germline, CDR1 is SGHNT and CDR2 YENEEA. This clonotype was detected ten times or more. What it binds is not known. Relying on iRepertoire HTBI primers and Arm-PCR of CDR3 regions, the team built TCR beta libraries. MiXCR, run by TCRdb on the multiplex PCR reads, gives a single entry per CDR3 protein. Among about 200,000 distinct CDR3 sequences listed, around 18% were seen once. Indicated time point: newly diagnosed GD, antithyroid drugs for less than 3 months. PBMC-extracted RNA yielded the TCR library.

The sequencing here drew on peripheral blood mononuclear cells (PBMCs), taken at new diagnosis, from a patient treated with antithyroid drugs. The clonotype was recovered from a female donor with Graves disease. The chain employs TRBV11-3 and TRBJ2-1; 11 nucleotides align to TRBD2. The CDR3 loop is CASSRSGRANEQFF. The CDR3 DNA follows: TGTGCCAGCAGCCGTAGCGGGAGGGCGAATGAGCAGTTCTTC.